This record looks at one T cell receptor (beta chain) sequence and its context. The data were taken from a study of blood T cell repertoires in COVID-19. The germline V gene has CDR1 MNHEY and CDR2 SMNVEV (reference sequence). The ends lost 5 bases at V and 1 base at J; junction bases unmatched: 5. This CDR3 is built from 14 residues. Original processing methods: It was from reference gene primer amplification that nucleated cell counts were estimated. The repertoire was sequenced with immunoSEQ multiplex PCR; TCRdb's copy has only in-frame clones and lacks some. V, J and clone size derive from that table, while D and trimming were established from the DNA sequence. Of approximately 190,000 clones in the sample, 80% to 95% were seen once.

The chain carries TRBV27 and TRBJ2-7, with 7 bases lining up with TRBD2. The sample taken for sequencing was peripheral blood. The clonotype was recovered from a middle-aged man with acute or convalescent COVID-19. The CDR3 region is CASSISGRSYEQYF. CDR3 in DNA: TGTGCCAGCAGTATTAGCGGGCGATCCTACGAGCAGTACTTC.